This T cell receptor beta chain emerged from a study of circulating and synovial CD4+ cells in juvenile arthritis. Patients with active juvenile idiopathic arthritis donated these samples. Clones were read by immunoSEQ multiplex PCR, and TCRdb kept only the in-frame ones, dropping some. The sample includes about 30,000 clones, 85% to 95% of them seen just once. Study conclusions and caveats: Circulating pathogenic-like and bulk T cells looked alike by Vbeta family usage. Deeper sequencing increased measured overlap with synovial clonotypes. Circulating pathogenic-like lymphocytes shared a substantially higher fraction of CDR3 sequences with synovium than bulk blood.

In regard to this clone: Its matching antigen is unknown.

Looked up from germline, CDR1 is SGHAT and CDR2 is FQNNGV. The length of the CDR3 is 16 residues. The V segment lost 4 bases and the J segment 2 bases; nucleotides outside the gene matches: 7. The receptor comes from a human donor with juvenile idiopathic arthritis. The chain uses TRBV11-2 and TRBJ1-3, with TRBD1 matching 8 bases. The sequenced sample was CD4+ T cells from blood. The CDR3 nucleotides are TGTGCCAGCAGCTCCCACAGGACAGGGACTGGAAACACCATATATTTT. Its protein is CASSSHRTGTGNTIYF.